Presented here are 21 T cell receptor beta chains from one specimen sequenced in a study of monozygotic twins with inflammatory bowel disease (dated by TCRdb to between 2018 and 2021). The receptor library was made with 5' RACE. The data were produced on an Illumina HiSeq 2500. The reads, reprocessed by TCRdb, yield one row per CDR3 protein sequence and no DNA. The table held for this sample gives around 370,000 distinct CDR3 sequences. Just over 2.5% of the sample is taken by the ten largest. The sequencing sample was made of blood. All receptors come from a human donor with ulcerative colitis or Crohn's disease, or a healthy co-twin of an affected twin (not recorded which).

This chain uses TRBV18 with TRBJ2-5; checking the TCRdb D call of TRBD1 is not possible without DNA. The CDR3 spans 15 residues. The germline gives CDR1 KGHSH, CDR2 LQKENI. The CDR3 spells CASSSGTGYRETQYF.

CDR3 residues: CAIQTGGETQYF. The gene calls are TRBV10-3 and TRBJ2-5; checking the TCRdb D call of TRBD1 is not possible without DNA. The germline CDR1 and CDR2 sequences are ENHRY and SYGVKD. The CDR3 totals 12 residues.

This chain joins TRBV7-3 and TRBJ1-6; lacking DNA, the TRBD1 call made by TCRdb goes unchecked. Germline V gene lookup returns CDR1 SGHTA and CDR2 FQGTGA. This CDR3 is built from 16 residues. CDR3 in amino acids: CASSLYGGTGGSPLHF.

The CDR3 loop reads CASSLTRTGEDEQYF. This chain connects TRBV7-3 to TRBJ2-7; TCRdb proposes TRBD1, but this gene call is untestable without DNA. CDR1 SGHTA and CDR2 FQGTGA come from the germline V gene. The CDR3 totals 15 residues. Drawing the rest from reference TRBV7-3 and TRBJ2-7, the complete variable domain is GAGVSQTPSNKVTEKGKYVELRCDPISGHTALYWYRQSLGQGPEFLIYFQGTGAADDSGLPNDRFFAVRPEGSVSTLKIQRTERGDSAVYLCASSLTRTGEDEQYFGPGTRLTVT.

The chain recombines TRBV11-2 with TRBJ2-1; the TCRdb D gene call, TRBD2, has no DNA to confirm it. The CDR3 loop spans 16 amino acids. CDR1 SGHAT and CDR2 FQNNGV come from the germline V gene. CDR3 region: CASSNFNGGLNNEQFF.

The CDR3 protein is CASSFTQGVDEQYF. The genes are TRBV14 and TRBJ2-7; TCRdb outputs TRBD1, but without DNA this stays unchecked. The CDR3 contains 14 residues. The germline gives CDR1 SGHDN, CDR2 FVKESK.

The chain employs TRBV20-1 and TRBJ1-1; TCRdb's D gene call, TRBD1, goes unchecked for lack of DNA. Per germline, CDR1 DFQATT and CDR2 SNEGSKA (reference sequence). The length of the CDR3 is 14 residues. The CDR3 loop is CSAPRTVTNTEAFF.

The V gene is TRBV7-2, the J gene TRBJ2-4; TCRdb lists TRBD1, though no DNA is available to test this call. Germline assignment: CDR1 SGHTA and CDR2 FQGNSA. The CDR3 consists of 16 residues. This CDR3 is CASSFTGGVAKNIQYF.

The chain carries TRBV18 and TRBJ2-3; the D call from TCRdb, TRBD2, cannot be confirmed without DNA. The CDR3 extends over 18 amino acids. CDR1 KGHSH and CDR2 LQKENI come from the germline V gene. This CDR3 is CASSLFTAPGLSTDTQYF.

The chain has TRBV7-2 and TRBJ2-3; TCRdb outputs TRBD2, but without DNA this stays unchecked. Germline lookup yields CDR1 SGHTA and CDR2 FQGNSA. This CDR3 has 16 amino acids. CDR3 sequence reads: CASSLRPAGGADTQYF.

The J gene is TRBJ1-2, the V gene TRBV12-3 or TRBV12-4; as DNA is missing, the TRBD1 call by TCRdb cannot be tested. This CDR3 is 14 amino acids long. This CDR3 reads CASSRSQGAGGYTF.

The J gene is TRBJ2-7, the V gene TRBV6-6. This CDR3 has 11 amino acids. CDR1 MNHNY and CDR2 SVGAGI come from the germline V gene (reference sequence). CDR3 sequence reads: CASGLTYEQYF.

The chain joins TRBV29-1 to TRBJ1-1; the D call from TCRdb, TRBD1, cannot be confirmed without DNA. The length of the CDR3 is 13 residues. CDR1 and CDR2 (germline): SQVTM, ANQGSEA. CDR3 protein: CSAWGRETTEAFF.

The genes are TRBV12-3 or TRBV12-4 and TRBJ2-3; as DNA is missing, the TRBD2 call by TCRdb cannot be tested. This CDR3 has 17 residues. The CDR3 is CASSFLYSGGARDTQYF.

V is TRBV7-9 and J is TRBJ2-1; TCRdb calls TRBD2, which cannot be checked without DNA. The germline gives CDR1 SEHNR, CDR2 FQNEAQ (reference sequence). The CDR3 contains 17 residues. CDR3: CASSDGTSGGVYNEQFF. The full variable domain, in which reference TRBV7-9 and TRBJ2-1 provide the parts outside the CDR3, is DTGVSQNPRHKITKRGQNVTFRCDPISEHNRLYWYRQTLGQGPEFLTYFQNEAQLEKSRLLSDRFSAERPKGSFSTLEIQRTEQGDSAMYLCASSDGTSGGVYNEQFFGPGTRLTVL.

The rearrangement links TRBV6-1 to TRBJ1-1; as DNA is missing, the TRBD1 call by TCRdb cannot be tested. The CDR3 has 15 residues. CDR1 is MNHNS, CDR2 SASEGT, per germline. The CDR3 protein is CASSRGQVGSTEAFF.

The chain is built from TRBV5-1 and TRBJ2-5; TCRdb indicates TRBD1, and absent DNA this call remains unverified. CDR1 SGHRS and CDR2 YFSETQ come from the germline V gene. CDR3 length: 14 amino acids. CDR3: CASSLFGGRETQYF.

V gene TRBV4-3 combines with J gene TRBJ2-7; without DNA, the TCRdb call of TRBD1 cannot be checked. Germline assignment: CDR1 LGHNA and CDR2 YSLEER. The CDR3 extends over 15 amino acids. CDR3: CASSPGLGVSYEQYF.

The V and J genes are TRBV10-2 and TRBJ2-3; the TCRdb D gene call, TRBD2, has no DNA to confirm it. The CDR3 loop spans 12 amino acids. Germline lookup yields CDR1 WSHSY and CDR2 SAAADI. CDR3: CASGVSGPTQYF.

The chain recombines TRBV7-2 with TRBJ1-1. The CDR3 is 14 residues long. Germline CDR1 is SGHTA and CDR2 is FQGNSA. CDR3 residues: CASAVGVANTEAFF.

The chain employs TRBV12-3 or TRBV12-4 and TRBJ1-5; TCRdb's D call, TRBD1, is unchecked because there is no DNA. CDR3 length equals 15 residues. This CDR3 is CASRRSDRLYQPQHF.